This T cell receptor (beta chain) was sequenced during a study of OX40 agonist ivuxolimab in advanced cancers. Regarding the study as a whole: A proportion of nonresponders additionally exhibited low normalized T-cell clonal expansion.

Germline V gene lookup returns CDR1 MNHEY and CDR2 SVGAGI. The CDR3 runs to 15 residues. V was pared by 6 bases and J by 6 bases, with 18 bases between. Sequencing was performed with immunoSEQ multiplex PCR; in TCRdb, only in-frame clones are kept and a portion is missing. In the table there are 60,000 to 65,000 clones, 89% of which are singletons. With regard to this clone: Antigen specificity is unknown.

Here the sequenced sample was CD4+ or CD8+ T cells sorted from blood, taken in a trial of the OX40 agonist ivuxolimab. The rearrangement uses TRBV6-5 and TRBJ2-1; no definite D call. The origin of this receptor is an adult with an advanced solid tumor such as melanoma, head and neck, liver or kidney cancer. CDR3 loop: CASSPDGMLLNEQFF. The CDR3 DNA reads TGTGCCAGCAGCCCCGATGGGATGTTACTCAATGAGCAGTTCTTC.